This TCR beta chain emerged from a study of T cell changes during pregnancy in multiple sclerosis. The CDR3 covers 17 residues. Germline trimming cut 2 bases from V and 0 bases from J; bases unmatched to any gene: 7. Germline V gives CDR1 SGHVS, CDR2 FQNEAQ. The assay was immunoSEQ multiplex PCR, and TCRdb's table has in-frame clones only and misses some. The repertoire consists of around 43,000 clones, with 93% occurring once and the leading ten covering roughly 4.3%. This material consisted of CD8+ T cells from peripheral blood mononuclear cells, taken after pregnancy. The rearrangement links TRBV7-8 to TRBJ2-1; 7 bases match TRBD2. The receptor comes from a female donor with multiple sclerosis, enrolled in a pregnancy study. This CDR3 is CASSLIGGGSSYNEQFF. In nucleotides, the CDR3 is TGTGCCAGCAGCTTAATAGGTGGCGGGAGCTCCTACAATGAGCAGTTCTTC.